Given below is one T cell receptor beta chain in context. In the original analysis: Quantification of nucleated cells was approximated via reference gene primer amplification. Repertoires were generated with immunoSEQ multiplex PCR, while TCRdb's copy carries only in-frame clones and drops some. Clone size and the V and J calls come from that table; the DNA yielded D and trimming. There are some 490,000 clones in the sample; around 85% occur only once, and roughly 3.2% lies in the top ten. This record comes from a study of blood T cell repertoires in COVID-19. About the research overall: Sites across the United States, Italy and Spain contributed samples from acute and convalescent COVID-19.

V was pared by 5 bases and J by 1 base, with 15 bases between. CDR1 and CDR2 from the germline V gene are MNHEY and SMNVEV (reference sequence). The CDR3 covers 15 residues. Sequences were obtained from peripheral blood. The receptor's source is a human donor in a cohort sampled during active COVID-19. V usage is TRBV27 and J usage is TRBJ2-7, with a weak D call TRBD1 (5 bases). CDR3 bases: TGTGCCAGCAGTCCCAGGGCATCACCTTCCTACGAGCAGTACTTC. It codes for CASSPRASPSYEQYF.